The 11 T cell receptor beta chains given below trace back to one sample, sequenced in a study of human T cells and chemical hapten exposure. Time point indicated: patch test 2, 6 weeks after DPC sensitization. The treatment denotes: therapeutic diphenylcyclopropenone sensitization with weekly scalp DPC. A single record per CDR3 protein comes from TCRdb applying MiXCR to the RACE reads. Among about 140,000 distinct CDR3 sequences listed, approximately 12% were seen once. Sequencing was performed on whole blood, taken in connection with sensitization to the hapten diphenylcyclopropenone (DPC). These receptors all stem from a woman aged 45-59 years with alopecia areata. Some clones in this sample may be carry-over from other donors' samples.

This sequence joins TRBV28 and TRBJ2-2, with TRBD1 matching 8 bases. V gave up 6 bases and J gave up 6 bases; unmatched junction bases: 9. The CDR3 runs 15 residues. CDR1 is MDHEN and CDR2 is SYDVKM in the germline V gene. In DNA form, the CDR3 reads TGTGCCAGCAGGCTCGACAGGGGATATTCCGGGGAGCTGTTTTTT. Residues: CASRLDRGYSGELFF. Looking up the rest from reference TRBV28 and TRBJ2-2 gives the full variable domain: DVKVTQSSRYLVKRTGEKVFLECVQDMDHENMFWYRQDPGLGLRLIYFSYDVKMKEKGDIPEGYSVSREKKERFSLILESASTNQTSMYLCASRLDRGYSGELFFGEGSRLTVL.

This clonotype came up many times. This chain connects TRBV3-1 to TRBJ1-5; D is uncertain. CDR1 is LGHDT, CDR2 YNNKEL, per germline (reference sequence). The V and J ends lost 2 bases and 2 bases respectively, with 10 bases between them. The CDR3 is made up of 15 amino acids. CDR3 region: CASSQRTGGNQPQHF. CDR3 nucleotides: TGTGCCAGCAGCCAACGGACTGGGGGCAATCAGCCCCAGCATTTT.

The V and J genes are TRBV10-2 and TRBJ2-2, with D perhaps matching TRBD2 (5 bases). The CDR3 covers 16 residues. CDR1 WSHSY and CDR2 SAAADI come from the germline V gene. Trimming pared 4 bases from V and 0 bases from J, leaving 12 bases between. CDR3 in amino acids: CASSGMRAANTGELFF. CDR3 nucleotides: TGCGCCAGCAGTGGGATGCGGGCGGCGAACACCGGGGAGCTGTTTTTT.

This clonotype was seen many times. The CDR3 here is CASSKRGAYISTEAFF. In DNA form, the CDR3 reads TGTGCCAGCAGCAAGCGGGGGGCGTATATTAGCACTGAAGCTTTCTTT. V and J are TRBV6-5 and TRBJ1-1; TRBD1 is a possible D gene (6 bases). CDR1 is MNHEY and CDR2 is SVGAGI in the germline V gene. V gave up 6 bases and J gave up 4 bases, with 21 bases separating them. The CDR3 extends over 16 amino acids.

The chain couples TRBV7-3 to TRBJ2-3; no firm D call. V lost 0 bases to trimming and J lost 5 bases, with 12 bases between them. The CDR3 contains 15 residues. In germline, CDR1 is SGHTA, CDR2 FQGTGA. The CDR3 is CASSLTGSRGDTQYF. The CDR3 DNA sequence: TGTGCCAGCAGCTTAACAGGGTCTCGTGGAGATACGCAGTATTTT.

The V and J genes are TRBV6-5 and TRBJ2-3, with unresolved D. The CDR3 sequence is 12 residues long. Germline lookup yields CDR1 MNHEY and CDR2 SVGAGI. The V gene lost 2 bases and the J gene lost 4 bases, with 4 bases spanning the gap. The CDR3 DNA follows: TGTGCCAGCAGTTACGGCCCAGATACGCAGTATTTT. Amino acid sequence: CASSYGPDTQYF.

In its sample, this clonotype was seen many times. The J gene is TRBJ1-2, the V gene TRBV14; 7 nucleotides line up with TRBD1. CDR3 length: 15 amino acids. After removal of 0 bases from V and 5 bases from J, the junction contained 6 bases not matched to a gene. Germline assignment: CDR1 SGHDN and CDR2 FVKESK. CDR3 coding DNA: TGTGCCAGCAGCCAAGAGACAGGGTCCTCTTATGGCTACACCTTC. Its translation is CASSQETGSSYGYTF.

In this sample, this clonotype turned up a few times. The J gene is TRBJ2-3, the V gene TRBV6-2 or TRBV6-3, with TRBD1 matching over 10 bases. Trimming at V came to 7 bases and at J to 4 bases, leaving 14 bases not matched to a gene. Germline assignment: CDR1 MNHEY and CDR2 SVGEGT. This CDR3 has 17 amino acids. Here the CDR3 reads CASIRDLTGGFADTQYF. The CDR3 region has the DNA TGTGCCAGCATTCGGGACTTGACAGGGGGCTTCGCAGATACGCAGTATTTT.

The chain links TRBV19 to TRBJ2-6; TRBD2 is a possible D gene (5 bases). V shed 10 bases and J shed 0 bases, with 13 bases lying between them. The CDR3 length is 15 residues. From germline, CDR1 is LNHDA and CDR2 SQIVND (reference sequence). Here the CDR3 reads CATRRSDSGANVLTF. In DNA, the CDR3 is TGTGCCACCAGGAGGTCAGACTCTGGGGCCAACGTCCTGACTTTC.

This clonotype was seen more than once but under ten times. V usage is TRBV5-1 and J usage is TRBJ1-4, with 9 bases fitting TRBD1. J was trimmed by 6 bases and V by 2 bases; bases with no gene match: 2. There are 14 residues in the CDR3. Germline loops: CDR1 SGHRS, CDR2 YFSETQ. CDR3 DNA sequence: TGCGCCAGCAGCTTCGGGACAGGGCATGAAAAACTGTTTTTT. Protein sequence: CASSFGTGHEKLFF. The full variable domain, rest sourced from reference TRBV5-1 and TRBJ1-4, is KAGVTQTPRYLIKTRGQQVTLSCSPISGHRSVSWYQQTPGQGLQFLFEYFSETQRNKGNFPGRFSGRQFSNSRSEMNVSTLELGDSALYLCASSFGTGHEKLFFGSGTQLSVL.

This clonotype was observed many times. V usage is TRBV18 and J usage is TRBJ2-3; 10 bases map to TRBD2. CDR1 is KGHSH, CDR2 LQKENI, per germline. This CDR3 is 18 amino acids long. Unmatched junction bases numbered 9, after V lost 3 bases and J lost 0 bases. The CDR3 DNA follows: TGTGCCAGCTCACCTCTGCCGGGACTAGCGACTAGCACAGATACGCAGTATTTT. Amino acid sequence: CASSPLPGLATSTDTQYF.